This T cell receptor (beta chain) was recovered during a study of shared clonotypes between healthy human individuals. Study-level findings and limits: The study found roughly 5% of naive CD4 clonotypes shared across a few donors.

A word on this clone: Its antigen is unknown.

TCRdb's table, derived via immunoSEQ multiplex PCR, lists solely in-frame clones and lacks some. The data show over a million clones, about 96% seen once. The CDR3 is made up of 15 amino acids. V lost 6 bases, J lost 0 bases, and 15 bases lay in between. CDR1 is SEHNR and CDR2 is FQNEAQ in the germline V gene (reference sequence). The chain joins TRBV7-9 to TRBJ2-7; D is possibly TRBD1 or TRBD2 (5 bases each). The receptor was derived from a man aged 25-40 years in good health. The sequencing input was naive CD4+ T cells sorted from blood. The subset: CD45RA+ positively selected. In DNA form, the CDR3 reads TGTGCCAGCAGATCACCCCTTGGGGGCTCCTACGAGCAGTACTTC. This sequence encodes CASRSPLGGSYEQYF.